This T cell receptor (beta chain) was identified in a study of cytomegalovirus exposure and HLA in healthy donors. Overall study findings and caveats: Researchers catalogued 160 or so TCR beta chains as cytomegalovirus-associated. A later analysis reportedly found that, within productive TCRs, an Asian-associated ancestry cluster had fewer N-insertions than the mean observed across the approximately 600 donors. Roughly even sequencing depth across donors was the assumption behind the presence/absence analyses.

As to this clone: Its antigen is not identified.

The CDR3 has 15 residues. The V segment lost 7 bases and the J segment 5 bases; nucleotides outside the gene matches: 10. Looked up from germline, CDR1 is MNHNY and CDR2 is SVGAGI (reference sequence). PCR amplification relied on 60 Vbeta primers (plus 13 Jbeta primers). TCRdb's table, derived via immunoSEQ multiplex PCR, lists solely in-frame clones and lacks some. This table holds about 130,000 clones, 75% to 85% found once. As for the donors, each was a healthy bone marrow donor. Input material: PBMCs. J is TRBJ2-3 and V is TRBV6-6, with 9 bases that match TRBD2. This receptor was taken from a girl aged 2 to 9 in good health and CMV-seronegative. Here the CDR3 DNA reads TGTGCCAGCAAGGTCGGGCTAGCGGGGTTAGATACGCAGTATTTT. Translated: CASKVGLAGLDTQYF.